What follows describes a single T cell receptor (beta chain). The identical CDR3 is also encoded by other nucleotide sequences in the sample. This table comes from immunoSEQ multiplex PCR, and its TCRdb copy is limited to in-frame clones, with some not included. The repertoire has more than 300,000 clones, approximately 88% of them found once; the top ten carry 1.6%. The data belong to a study of blood T cell repertoires in COVID-19. Source material: peripheral blood. This clonotype was obtained from a young woman with COVID-19, enrolled during active disease.

The CDR3 spells CASSLAGGNTEAFF. CDR3 bases: TGCGCCAGCAGCTTGGCCGGGGGGAACACTGAAGCTTTCTTT. This chain uses TRBV5-1 with TRBJ1-1, with D maybe TRBD1 (5 bases). With 0 bases removed from V and 1 base from J, the gap between germline ends came to 7 bases. Per germline, CDR1 SGHRS and CDR2 YFSETQ. This CDR3 comprises 14 residues.